This T cell receptor beta chain was recovered during a study of blood T cell repertoires in COVID-19. Study-level information: Material from acute and convalescent COVID-19 was sourced from the United States, Italy and Spain. T cells, B-cell-depleted T cells, or PBMCs provided the cDNA or gDNA that served as material.

V lost 0 bases and J lost 6, with 14 bases in between. Germline V gives CDR1 SGDLS, CDR2 YYNGEE. This CDR3 spans 15 amino acids. Original handling: Estimation of nucleated cell counts relied on the amplification of reference gene primers. Clones were sequenced by immunoSEQ multiplex PCR, and TCRdb holds only the in-frame ones, with some missing. The DNA gave D and trimming, while V, J and clone size come from that table. In the table there are around 300,000 clones, around 89% of which are singletons. The Seattle patients joined while their infection was active and were tracked longitudinally afterward.

The chain links TRBV9 to TRBJ2-3, with a possible D match to TRBD1 (6 bases). Sequencing was performed on peripheral blood. The receptor comes from a woman aged 40-49 years with COVID-19, enrolled during active disease. CDR3 sequence reads: CASSVVGNQGDTQYF. The CDR3 bases are TGTGCCAGCAGCGTAGTCGGCAATCAGGGGGATACGCAGTATTTT.